The source of this TCR beta chain is a study of identical twins. Study observations and caveats: Fewer insertions marked abundant cord blood beta clonotypes; young adult naive trended weakly, memory not at all.

The CDR3 contains 11 residues. Per the germline V gene, CDR1 is DFQATT and CDR2 is SNEGSKA (reference sequence). V shed 6 bases and J shed 11 bases, with 14 bases lying between them. This clonotype was counted only a few times. Its antigen is undetermined. The cDNA had a unique molecular identifier and a template-switch universal primer site. TCRdb processed the 5' RACE reads anew with MiXCR; each CDR3 protein has one entry. Seen here are 1.5 million to 2 million distinct CDR3 sequences, about 32% observed once, and the top ten hold around 0.25%. Sequencing was done on a sample of cord blood. The TCR originated in a newborn girl in good health. The chain links TRBV20-1 to TRBJ2-1, with D perhaps matching TRBD1 (6 bases). CDR3 residues: CSATYQGQQFF. CDR3 DNA: TGCAGTGCAACGTACCAGGGGCAGCAGTTCTTC.